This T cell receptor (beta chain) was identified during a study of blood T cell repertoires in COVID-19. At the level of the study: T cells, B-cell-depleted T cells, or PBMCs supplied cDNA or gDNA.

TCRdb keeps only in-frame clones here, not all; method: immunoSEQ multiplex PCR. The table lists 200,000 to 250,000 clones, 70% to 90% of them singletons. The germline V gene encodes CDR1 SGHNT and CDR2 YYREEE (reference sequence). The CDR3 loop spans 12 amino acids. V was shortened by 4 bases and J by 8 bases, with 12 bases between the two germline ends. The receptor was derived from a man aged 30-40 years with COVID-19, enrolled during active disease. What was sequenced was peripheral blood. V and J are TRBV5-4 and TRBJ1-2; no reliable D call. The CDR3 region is CASSQNRYGYTF. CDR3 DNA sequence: TGTGCCAGCAGCCAGAACAGATACGGCTACACCTTC.